This record covers a single TCR beta chain. The sample is drawn from a study of shared clonotypes between healthy human individuals. CD45RO-negative, CCR7-positively selected cells formed the naive CD8 fraction, excluding terminally differentiated effector memory CD45RA+ cells. The germline V gene has CDR1 MNHEY and CDR2 SMNVEV (reference sequence). The CDR3 is 14 amino acids. Every subset had its genomic DNA shared out evenly among several immunoSEQ plates. Using immunoSEQ multiplex PCR, the repertoire was profiled, and TCRdb retains in-frame clones only, with some absent. This table has 450,000 to 700,000 clones, 95% to 96% appearing once.

Material for sequencing was naive CD8+ T cells sorted from blood. This sequence was found in a woman in her 30s in good health. The chain combines TRBV27 with TRBJ2-5; 7 positions agree with TRBD2. Judging by the DNA end, TRBJ2-7 fits better; the J call may be wrong. CDR3 sequence: CASSLGTTSYEQYF. The CDR3 DNA follows: TGTGCCAGCAGTTTAGGGACTACATCCTACGAGCAGTACTTC.